In this sample, the clone carrying this T cell receptor (beta chain) turned up many times. Its antigen is not known. The data stem from a study of T cells in Graves' hyperthyroidism and ophthalmopathy. General observations from the study: Ophthalmopathy could be told apart from stable hyperthyroidism with a 13 V-J model.

V lost 4 bases, J lost 4 bases, and 9 bases stayed unmatched. This CDR3 contains 17 residues. CDR1 is MNHNS, CDR2 SASEGT, per germline. Hyperthyroidism in the patients, aged 18 to 65, was newly diagnosed and under 2 months in duration. It was RNA transcripts that yielded the amplified TCR beta CDR3 regions. Carried out on the TCR CDR3, a first-round RT-PCR used the HTBI primer set. TCRdb redid the calling of the multiplex PCR reads with MiXCR, one entry per CDR3 protein. The data hold roughly 380,000 distinct CDR3 sequences, with about 18% observed a single time. This sequence originates from a woman between 18 and 29 years old with Graves' hyperthyroidism. The rearrangement uses TRBV6-1 and TRBJ2-2; 10 bases agree with TRBD2. The sequenced material came from blood. The CDR3 DNA follows: TGTGCCAGCAGTGCTGGTTGGACTAGCGGAGGCACCGGGGAGCTGTTTTTT. It is translated as CASSAGWTSGGTGELFF.